This T cell receptor (beta chain) was identified during a study of blood T cells in healthy people across ages. Donor samples were obtained from healthy Caucasian individuals from Russia, aged 6 to 90. Each of the donors had roughly 9.7 milliliters of peripheral blood drawn into EDTA-treated Vacutainer tubes. The sample holds many counts of this clonotype. Antigen: not known. The CDR3 extends over 14 amino acids. Trimming left V 2 bases short and J 6 bases short, with 12 bases between. CDR1 is MNHEY and CDR2 is SVGAGI in the germline V gene. General study results and limits: Versus aged donors, long-lived donors had higher diversity and more naive CD4+ cells. Significant beta diversity loss was already apparent by age roughly 43, declining roughly linearly.

With a J-beta primer mix and a sample-barcoded 5' primer, a second PCR ran roughly 7 to 11 cycles. Via MiXCR, TCRdb re-called the 5' RACE reads, giving one row per CDR3 protein. The sample lists 1.5 million to 2 million distinct CDR3 sequences; 28% were seen once. The rearrangement links TRBV6-5 to TRBJ2-3, with D unresolved. The specimen sequenced was blood. The TCR sequence derives from a woman in her twenties or thirties in good health. CDR3 region: CASSYELARDTQYF. As DNA, the CDR3 is TGTGCCAGCAGTTACGAGTTAGCCAGGGATACGCAGTATTTT.